This T cell receptor beta chain was sequenced during a study of CD8 T cells in Susac syndrome. Study in general: Patients with Susac syndrome were, at the time of blood collection, therapy-naive, maintained on corticosteroids, or maintained on intravenous immunoglobulin alone.

The CDR3 is 15 residues long. In germline, CDR1 is DFQATT, CDR2 SNEGSKA (reference sequence). Deletions cut 1 base from V and 0 bases from J, with 10 bases between. An input of roughly 0.5 to 1 ug of RNA was subjected to reverse transcription using random hexamers. Via MiXCR, TCRdb re-called the immunoSEQ multiplex PCR reads, giving one row per CDR3 protein. Among about 240,000 distinct CDR3 sequences listed, 90% to 97% were seen once. The clonotype comes from a human donor with Susac syndrome. The V call is TRBV20-1, the J call TRBJ2-4; D is unclear. Material for sequencing was CD4+ T cells from PBMCs. CDR3 DNA: TGCAGTGCTAGAGTGACACCGCTAGCCAAAAACATTCAGTACTTC. It yields the protein CSARVTPLAKNIQYF.